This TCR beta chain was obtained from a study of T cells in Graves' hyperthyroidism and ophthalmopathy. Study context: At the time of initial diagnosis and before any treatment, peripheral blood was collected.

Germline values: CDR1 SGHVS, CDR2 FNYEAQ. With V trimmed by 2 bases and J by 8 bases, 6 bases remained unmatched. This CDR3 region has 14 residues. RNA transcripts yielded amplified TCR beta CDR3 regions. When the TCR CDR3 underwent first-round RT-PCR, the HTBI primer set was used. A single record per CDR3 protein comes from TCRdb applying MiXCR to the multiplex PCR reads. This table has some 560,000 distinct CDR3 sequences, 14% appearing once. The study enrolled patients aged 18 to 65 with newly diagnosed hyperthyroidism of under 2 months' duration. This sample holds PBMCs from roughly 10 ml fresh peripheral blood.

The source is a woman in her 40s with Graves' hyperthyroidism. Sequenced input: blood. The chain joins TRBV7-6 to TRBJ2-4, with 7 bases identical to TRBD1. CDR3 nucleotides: TGTGCCAGCAGCTTATGGGGACAGCAGGACATTCAGTACTTC. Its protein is CASSLWGQQDIQYF.